One TCR beta chain is described in this entry. Researchers took RNA transcripts and amplified the TCR beta CDR3 regions from them. RT-PCR in the first round (using the HTBI primer set) targeted the TCR CDR3. Via MiXCR, TCRdb re-called the multiplex PCR reads, giving one row per CDR3 protein. The sample holds approximately 710,000 distinct CDR3 sequences, roughly 17% seen once. Stable Graves' hyperthyroidism meant no ophthalmopathy progression within 18 months. The source of the PBMCs was over 8.5 ml of fresh peripheral blood. V was shortened by 4 bases and J by 3 bases, with 12 bases between the two germline ends. Germline CDR1 is DFQATT and CDR2 is SNEGSKA (reference sequence). The CDR3 contains 13 residues. These data are taken from a study of T cells in Graves' hyperthyroidism and ophthalmopathy.

This receptor was identified in a man over 45 with Graves' hyperthyroidism. Sequencing was done on a sample of blood. The chain employs TRBV20-1 and TRBJ1-1; D is uncertain. The CDR3 loop is CSAIRHGYTEAFF. The CDR3 DNA reads as TGCAGTGCTATTCGCCACGGATACACTGAAGCTTTCTTT.